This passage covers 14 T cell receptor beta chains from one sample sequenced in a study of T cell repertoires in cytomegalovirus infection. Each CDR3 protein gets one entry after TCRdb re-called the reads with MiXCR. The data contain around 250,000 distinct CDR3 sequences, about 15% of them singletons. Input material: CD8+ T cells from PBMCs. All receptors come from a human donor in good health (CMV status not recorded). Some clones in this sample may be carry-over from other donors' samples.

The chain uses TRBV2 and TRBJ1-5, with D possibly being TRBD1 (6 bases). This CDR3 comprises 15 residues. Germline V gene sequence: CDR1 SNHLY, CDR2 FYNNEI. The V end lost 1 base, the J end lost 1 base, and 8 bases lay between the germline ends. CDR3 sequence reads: CASSEGRGSNQPQHF. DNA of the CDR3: TGTGCCAGCAGTGAAGGCAGGGGAAGCAATCAGCCCCAGCATTTT.

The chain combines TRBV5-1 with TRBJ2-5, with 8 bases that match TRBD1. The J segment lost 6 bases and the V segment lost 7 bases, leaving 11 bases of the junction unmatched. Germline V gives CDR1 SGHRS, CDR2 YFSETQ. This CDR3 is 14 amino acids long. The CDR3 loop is CASSTDRGLQTQYF. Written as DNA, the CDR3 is TGCGCCAGCTCCACCGACAGGGGCCTCCAGACCCAGTACTTC.

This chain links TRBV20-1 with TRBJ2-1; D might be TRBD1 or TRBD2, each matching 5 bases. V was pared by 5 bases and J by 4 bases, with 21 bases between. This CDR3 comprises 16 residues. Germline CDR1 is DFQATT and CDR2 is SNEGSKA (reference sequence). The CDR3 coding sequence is TGCAGTGCTCCGAGGGACCGGGGCCTGGGATACAATGAGCAGTTCTTC. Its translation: CSAPRDRGLGYNEQFF.

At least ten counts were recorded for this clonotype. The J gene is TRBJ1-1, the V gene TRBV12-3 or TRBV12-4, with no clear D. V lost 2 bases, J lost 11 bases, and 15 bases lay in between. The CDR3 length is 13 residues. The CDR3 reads CASSLIPGFLAFF. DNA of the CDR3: TGTGCCAGCAGTTTAATCCCCGGATTCCTGGCTTTCTTT.

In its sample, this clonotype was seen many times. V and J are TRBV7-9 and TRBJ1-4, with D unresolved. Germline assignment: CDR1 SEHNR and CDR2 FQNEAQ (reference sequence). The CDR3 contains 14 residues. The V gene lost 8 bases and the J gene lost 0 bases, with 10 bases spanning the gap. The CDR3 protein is CASGHRATNEKLFF. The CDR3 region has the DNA TGTGCCAGCGGGCATAGAGCAACTAATGAAAAACTGTTTTTT.

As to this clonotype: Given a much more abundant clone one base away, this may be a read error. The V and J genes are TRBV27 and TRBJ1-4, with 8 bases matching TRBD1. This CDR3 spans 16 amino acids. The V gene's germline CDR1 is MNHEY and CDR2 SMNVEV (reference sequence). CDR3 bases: TGTGTCAGCAGTTTACATCAGGGGGCGAATCATGAAAAACTGTTTTTT. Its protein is CVSSLHQGANHEKLFF.

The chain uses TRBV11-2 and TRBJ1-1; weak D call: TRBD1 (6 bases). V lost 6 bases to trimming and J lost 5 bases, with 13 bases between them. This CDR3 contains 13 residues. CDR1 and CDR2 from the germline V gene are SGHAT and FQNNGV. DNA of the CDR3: TGTGCCAGCAGGGGACCGGGGGCGACTGAAGCTTTCTTT. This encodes CASRGPGATEAFF.

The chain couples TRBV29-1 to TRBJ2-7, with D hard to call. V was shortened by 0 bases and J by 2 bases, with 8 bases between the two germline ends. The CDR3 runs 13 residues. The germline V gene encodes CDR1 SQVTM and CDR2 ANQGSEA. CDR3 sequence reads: CSVEDPVAYEQYF. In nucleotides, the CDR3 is TGCAGCGTTGAAGATCCAGTGGCCTACGAGCAGTACTTC.

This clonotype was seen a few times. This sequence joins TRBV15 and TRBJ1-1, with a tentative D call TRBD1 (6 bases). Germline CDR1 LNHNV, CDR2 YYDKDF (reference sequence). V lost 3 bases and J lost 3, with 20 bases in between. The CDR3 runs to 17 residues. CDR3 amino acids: CATSSENAQGPDTEAFF. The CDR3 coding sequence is TGTGCCACCAGCAGCGAAAACGCACAGGGACCTGACACTGAAGCTTTCTTT.

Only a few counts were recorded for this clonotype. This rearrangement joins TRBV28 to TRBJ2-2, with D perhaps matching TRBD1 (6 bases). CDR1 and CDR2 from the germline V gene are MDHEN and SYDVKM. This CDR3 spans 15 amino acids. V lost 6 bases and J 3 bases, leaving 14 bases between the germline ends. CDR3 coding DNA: TGTGCCAGCAGCGAACAGGGAAGGGACACCGGGGAGCTGTTTTTT. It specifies CASSEQGRDTGELFF.

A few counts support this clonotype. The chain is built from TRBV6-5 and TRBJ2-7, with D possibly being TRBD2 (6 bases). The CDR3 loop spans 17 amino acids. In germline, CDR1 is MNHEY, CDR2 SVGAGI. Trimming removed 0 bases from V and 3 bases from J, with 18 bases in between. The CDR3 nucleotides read TGTGCCAGCAGTTACTCTCCAAGGGGCGCGGGGATCTACGAGCAGTACTTC. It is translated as CASSYSPRGAGIYEQYF.

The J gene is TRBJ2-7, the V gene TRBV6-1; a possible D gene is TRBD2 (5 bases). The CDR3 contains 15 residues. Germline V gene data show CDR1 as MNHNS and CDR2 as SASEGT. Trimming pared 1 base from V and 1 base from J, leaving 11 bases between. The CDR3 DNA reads TGTGCCAGCAGTGAAGATGAGGGTCTATCCTACGAGCAGTACTTC. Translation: CASSEDEGLSYEQYF.

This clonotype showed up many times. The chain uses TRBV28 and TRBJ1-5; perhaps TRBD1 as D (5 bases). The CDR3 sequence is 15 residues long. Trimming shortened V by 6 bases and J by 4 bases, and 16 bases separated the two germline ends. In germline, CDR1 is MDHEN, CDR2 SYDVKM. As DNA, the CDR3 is TGTGCCAGCAGATTCAGACAGAATAGTAATCAGCCCCAGCATTTT. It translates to CASRFRQNSNQPQHF.

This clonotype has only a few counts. CDR3 coding DNA: TGCAGCGCCCAGGGGAGGGAAGAAAAACTGTTTTTT. As protein: CSAQGREEKLFF. V is TRBV29-1 and J is TRBJ1-4, with D possibly TRBD1 on 6 matching bases. The germline V gene encodes CDR1 SQVTM and CDR2 ANQGSEA. V was cut by 7 bases and J by 8 bases, with 14 bases left in between. The CDR3 sequence is 12 residues long.